The source of this T cell receptor (beta chain) is a study of T cell responses to AZD1222 COVID-19 vaccine. General observations from the study: Recipients of two AZD1222 doses showed rising Spike-specific TCR breadth and depth. Reportedly, nearly half of unique spike TCRs recognized epitopes outside B.1.351/B.1.1.7 mutations.

Assay: immunoSEQ multiplex PCR; the TCRdb copy retains only in-frame clones and omits some. The repertoire includes about 70,000 clones, 85% of them detected once, and around 20% sits in the top ten. There are 12 residues in the CDR3. The V and J ends lost 3 bases and 8 bases respectively, with 10 bases between them. In regard to this clone: Antigen specificity is unknown.

Sequenced here: peripheral blood, sampled on day 0 of AZD1222 vaccination. J is TRBJ1-2 and V is TRBV12-3 or TRBV12-4; D is uncertain. The sequence derives from an adult in good health. Written as DNA, the CDR3 is TGTGCCAGCAGTTTGACGGTTGGGGGCTACACCTTC. Its translation: CASSLTVGGYTF.